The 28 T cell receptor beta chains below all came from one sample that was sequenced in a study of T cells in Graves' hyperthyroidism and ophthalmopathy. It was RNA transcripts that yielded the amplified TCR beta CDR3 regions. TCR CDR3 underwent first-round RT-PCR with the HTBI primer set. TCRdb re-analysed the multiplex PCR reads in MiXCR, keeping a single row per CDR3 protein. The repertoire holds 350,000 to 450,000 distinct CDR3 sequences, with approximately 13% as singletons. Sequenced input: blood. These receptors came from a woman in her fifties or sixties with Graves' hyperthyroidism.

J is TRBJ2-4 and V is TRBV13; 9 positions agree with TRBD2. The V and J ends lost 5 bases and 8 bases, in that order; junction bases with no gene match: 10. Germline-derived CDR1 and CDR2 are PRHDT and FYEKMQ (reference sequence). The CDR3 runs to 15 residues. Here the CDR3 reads CASSLKTSGRDIQYF. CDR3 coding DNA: TGTGCCAGCAGCCTCAAGACTAGCGGCAGGGACATTCAGTACTTC.

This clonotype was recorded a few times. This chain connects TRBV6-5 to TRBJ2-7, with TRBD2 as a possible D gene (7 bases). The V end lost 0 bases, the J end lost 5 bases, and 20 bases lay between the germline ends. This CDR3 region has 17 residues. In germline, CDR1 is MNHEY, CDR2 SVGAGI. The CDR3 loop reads CASSYSGGGREIDEQYF. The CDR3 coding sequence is TGTGCCAGCAGTTACTCTGGGGGGGGCAGGGAAATCGACGAGCAGTACTTC.

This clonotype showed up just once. This CDR3 is CASSLYLGQPEAFF. CDR3 nucleotide sequence: TGTGCCAGCAGTTTGTATCTGGGGCAACCTGAAGCTTTCTTT. The chain combines TRBV28 with TRBJ1-1; the D gene is possibly TRBD1 (5 bases). This CDR3 contains 14 residues. Trimming stripped 3 bases from V and 6 bases from J, with 14 bases between. Germline V gives CDR1 MDHEN, CDR2 SYDVKM.

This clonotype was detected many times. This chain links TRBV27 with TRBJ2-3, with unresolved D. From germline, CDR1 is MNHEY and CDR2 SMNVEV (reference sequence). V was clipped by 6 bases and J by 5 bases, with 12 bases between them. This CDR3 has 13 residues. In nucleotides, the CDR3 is TGTGCCAGCAGCCCGCCTACAAGAGATACGCAGTATTTT. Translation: CASSPPTRDTQYF.

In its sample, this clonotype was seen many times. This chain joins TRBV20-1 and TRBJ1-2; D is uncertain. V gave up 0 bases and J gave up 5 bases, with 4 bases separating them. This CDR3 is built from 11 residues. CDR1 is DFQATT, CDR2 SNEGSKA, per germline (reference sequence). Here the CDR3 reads CSAREVYGYTF. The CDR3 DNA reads TGCAGTGCTAGAGAAGTGTATGGCTACACCTTC.

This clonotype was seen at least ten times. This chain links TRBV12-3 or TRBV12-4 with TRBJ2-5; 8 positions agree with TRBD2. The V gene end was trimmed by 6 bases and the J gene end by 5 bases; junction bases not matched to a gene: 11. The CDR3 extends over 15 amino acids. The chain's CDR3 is CASSQMVAGRETQYF. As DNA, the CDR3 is TGTGCCAGCAGCCAAATGGTAGCGGGAAGGGAGACCCAGTACTTC.

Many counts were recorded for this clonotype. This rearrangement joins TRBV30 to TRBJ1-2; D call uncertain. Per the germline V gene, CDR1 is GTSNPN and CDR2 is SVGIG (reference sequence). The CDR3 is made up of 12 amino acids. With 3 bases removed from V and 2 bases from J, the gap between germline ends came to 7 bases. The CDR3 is CAWSALNYGYTF. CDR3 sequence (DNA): TGTGCCTGGAGCGCTTTAAACTATGGCTACACCTTC.

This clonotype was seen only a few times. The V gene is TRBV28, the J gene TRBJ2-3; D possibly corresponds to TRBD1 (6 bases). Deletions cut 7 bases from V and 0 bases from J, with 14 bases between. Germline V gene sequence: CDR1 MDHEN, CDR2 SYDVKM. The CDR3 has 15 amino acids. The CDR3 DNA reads TGTGCCAGCAAGGGGGAGACCATGAGCACAGATACGCAGTATTTT. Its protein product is CASKGETMSTDTQYF. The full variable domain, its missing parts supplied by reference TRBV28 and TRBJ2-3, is DVKVTQSSRYLVKRTGEKVFLECVQDMDHENMFWYRQDPGLGLRLIYFSYDVKMKEKGDIPEGYSVSREKKERFSLILESASTNQTSMYLCASKGETMSTDTQYFGPGTRLTVL.

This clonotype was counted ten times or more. The CDR3 protein is CASSPPINTEAFF. Written as DNA, the CDR3 is TGTGCCAGCAGCCCACCGATAAACACTGAAGCTTTCTTT. V and J are TRBV7-9 and TRBJ1-1; no clear D gene. This CDR3 is built from 13 residues. Trimming removed 5 bases at V and 2 bases at J, with 9 bases between. The germline CDR1 and CDR2 sequences are SEHNR and FQNEAQ (reference sequence).

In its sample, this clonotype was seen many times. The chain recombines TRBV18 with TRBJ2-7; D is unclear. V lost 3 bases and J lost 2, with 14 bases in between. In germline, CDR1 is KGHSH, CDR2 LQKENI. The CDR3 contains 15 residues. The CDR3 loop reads CASSPNSQTPYEQYF. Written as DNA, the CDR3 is TGTGCCAGCTCACCGAATAGTCAGACCCCCTACGAGCAGTACTTC.

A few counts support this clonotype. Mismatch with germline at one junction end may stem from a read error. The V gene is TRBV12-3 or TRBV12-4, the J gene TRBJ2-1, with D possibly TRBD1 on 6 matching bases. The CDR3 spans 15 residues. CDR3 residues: CASSYLDYQGNERFF. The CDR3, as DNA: TGTGCCAGCAGTTATCTTGACTATCAGGGGAATGAGCGGTTCTTC.

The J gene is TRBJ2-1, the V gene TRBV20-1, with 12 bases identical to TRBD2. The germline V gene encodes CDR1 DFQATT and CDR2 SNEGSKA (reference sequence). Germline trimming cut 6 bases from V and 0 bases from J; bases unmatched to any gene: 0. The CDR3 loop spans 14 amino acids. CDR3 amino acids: CSATSGSSYNEQFF. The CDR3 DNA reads TGCAGTGCGACTAGCGGGAGCTCCTACAATGAGCAGTTCTTC.

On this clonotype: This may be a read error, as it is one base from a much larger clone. The chain's CDR3 is CAISIGVRRQDQPQHF. The CDR3 DNA sequence: TGTGCCATTAGTATAGGAGTACGGCGACAGGATCAGCCCCAGCATTTT. The rearrangement uses TRBV19 and TRBJ1-5, with a weak D call TRBD1 (6 bases). There are 16 residues in the CDR3. Germline V lookup: CDR1 LNHDA, CDR2 SQIVND (reference sequence).

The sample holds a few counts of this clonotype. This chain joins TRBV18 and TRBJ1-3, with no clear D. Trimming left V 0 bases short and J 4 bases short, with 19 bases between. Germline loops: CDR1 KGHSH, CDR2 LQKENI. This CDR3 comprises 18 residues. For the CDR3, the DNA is TGTGCCAGCTCACCACCCGTTCTCGGATCGAACAGCGGAAACACCATATATTTT. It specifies CASSPPVLGSNSGNTIYF.

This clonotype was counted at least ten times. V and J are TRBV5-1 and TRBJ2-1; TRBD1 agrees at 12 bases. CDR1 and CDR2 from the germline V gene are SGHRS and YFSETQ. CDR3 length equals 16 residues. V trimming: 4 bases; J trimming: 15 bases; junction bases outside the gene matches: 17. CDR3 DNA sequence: TGCGCCAGCAGCCCAGATACCGGGACAGGGGGCTCCGGGTCGTTCTTC. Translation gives CASSPDTGTGGSGSFF.

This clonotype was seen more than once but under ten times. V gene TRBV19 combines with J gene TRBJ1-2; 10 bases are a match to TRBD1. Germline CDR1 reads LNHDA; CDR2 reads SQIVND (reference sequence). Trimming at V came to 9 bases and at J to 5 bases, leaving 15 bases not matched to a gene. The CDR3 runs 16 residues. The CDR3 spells CASSLLRQGADYGYTF. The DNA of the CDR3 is TGTGCCAGCAGTCTGCTTCGACAGGGGGCAGATTATGGCTACACCTTC.

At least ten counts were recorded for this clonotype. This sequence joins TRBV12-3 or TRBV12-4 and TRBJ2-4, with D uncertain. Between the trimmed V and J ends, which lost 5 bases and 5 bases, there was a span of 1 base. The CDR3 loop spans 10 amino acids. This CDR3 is CASSQNIQYF. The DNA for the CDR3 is TGTGCCAGCAGTCAAAACATTCAGTACTTC.

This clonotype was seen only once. The CDR3 region is CASSVQAGGNEQFF. The CDR3 nucleotides are TGTGCCAGCAGCGTCCAAGCCGGGGGTAATGAGCAGTTCTTC. The J gene is TRBJ2-1, the V gene TRBV9; perhaps TRBD2 as D (6 bases). The V end lost 2 bases, the J end lost 7 bases, and 13 bases lay between the germline ends. Looked up from germline, CDR1 is SGDLS and CDR2 is YYNGEE. The CDR3 length is 14 residues.

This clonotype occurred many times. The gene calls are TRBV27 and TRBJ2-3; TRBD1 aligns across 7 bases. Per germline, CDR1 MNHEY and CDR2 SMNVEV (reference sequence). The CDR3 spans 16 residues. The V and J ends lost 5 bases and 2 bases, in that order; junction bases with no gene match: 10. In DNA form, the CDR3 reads TGTGCCAGCAGTCGCGACAGGGTTAAGATCACAGATACGCAGTATTTT. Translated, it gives CASSRDRVKITDTQYF.

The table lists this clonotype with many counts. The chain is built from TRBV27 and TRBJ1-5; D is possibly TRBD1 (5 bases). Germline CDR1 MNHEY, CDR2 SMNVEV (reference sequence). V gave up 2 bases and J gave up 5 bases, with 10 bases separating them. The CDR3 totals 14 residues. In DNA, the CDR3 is TGTGCCAGCAGTTTAATGCAGGGTGATCAGCCCCAGCATTTT. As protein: CASSLMQGDQPQHF.

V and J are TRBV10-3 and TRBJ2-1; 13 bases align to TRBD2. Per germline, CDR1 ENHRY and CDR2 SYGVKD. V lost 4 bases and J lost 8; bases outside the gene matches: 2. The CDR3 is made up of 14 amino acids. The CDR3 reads CAISGTSGSHEQFF. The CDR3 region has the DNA TGTGCCATCAGTGGGACTAGCGGGAGCCATGAGCAGTTCTTC.

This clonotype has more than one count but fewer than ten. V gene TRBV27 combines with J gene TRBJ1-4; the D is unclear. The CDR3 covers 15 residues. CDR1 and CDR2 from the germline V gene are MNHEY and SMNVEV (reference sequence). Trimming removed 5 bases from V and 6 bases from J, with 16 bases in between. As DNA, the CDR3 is TGTGCCAGCAGTCCGGACGGGTGGGGTGATGAAAAACTGTTTTTT. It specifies CASSPDGWGDEKLFF.

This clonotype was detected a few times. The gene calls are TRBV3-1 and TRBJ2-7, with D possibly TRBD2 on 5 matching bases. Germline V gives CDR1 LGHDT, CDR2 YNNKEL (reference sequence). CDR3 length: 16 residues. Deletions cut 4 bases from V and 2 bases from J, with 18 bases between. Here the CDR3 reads CASSREEGSVAYEQYF. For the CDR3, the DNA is TGTGCCAGCAGCCGAGAAGAGGGTAGCGTGGCCTACGAGCAGTACTTC.

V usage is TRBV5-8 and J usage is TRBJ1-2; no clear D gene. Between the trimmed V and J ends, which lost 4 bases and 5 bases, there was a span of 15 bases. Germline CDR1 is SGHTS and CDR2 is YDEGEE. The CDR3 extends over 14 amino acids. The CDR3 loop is CASSRPTATYGYTF. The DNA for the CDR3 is TGTGCCAGCAGCCGCCCGACGGCGACTTATGGCTACACCTTC. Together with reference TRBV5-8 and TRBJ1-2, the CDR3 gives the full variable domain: EAGVTQSPTHLIKTRGQQATLRCSPISGHTSVYWYQQALGLGLQFLLWYDEGEERNRGNFPPRFSGRQFPNYSSELNVNALELEDSALYLCASSRPTATYGYTFGSGTRLTVV.

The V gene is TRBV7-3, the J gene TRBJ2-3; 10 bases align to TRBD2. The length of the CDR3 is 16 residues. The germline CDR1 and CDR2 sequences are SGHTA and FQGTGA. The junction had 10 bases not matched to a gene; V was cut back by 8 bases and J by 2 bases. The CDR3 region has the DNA TGTGCCAGCGCCCTTTCCGGACTAGCGGCCACAGATACGCAGTATTTT. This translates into CASALSGLAATDTQYF.

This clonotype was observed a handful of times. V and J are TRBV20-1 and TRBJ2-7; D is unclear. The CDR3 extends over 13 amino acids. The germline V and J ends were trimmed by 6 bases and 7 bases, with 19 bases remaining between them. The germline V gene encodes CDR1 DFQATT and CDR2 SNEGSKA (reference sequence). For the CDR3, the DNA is TGCAGTGCAAAACCTCCGGCCCTTGGGGAGCAGTACTTC. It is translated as CSAKPPALGEQYF.

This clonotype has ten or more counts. The CDR3 DNA reads TGCAGTGCGCTCGCTGGTTTTGCGCCCGGAGGCACAGATACGCAGTATTTT. Protein product: CSALAGFAPGGTDTQYF. This chain uses TRBV20-1 with TRBJ2-3, with D hard to call. The CDR3 sequence is 17 residues long. Between the trimmed V and J ends, which lost 6 bases and 1 base, there was a span of 23 bases. From germline, CDR1 is DFQATT and CDR2 SNEGSKA (reference sequence).

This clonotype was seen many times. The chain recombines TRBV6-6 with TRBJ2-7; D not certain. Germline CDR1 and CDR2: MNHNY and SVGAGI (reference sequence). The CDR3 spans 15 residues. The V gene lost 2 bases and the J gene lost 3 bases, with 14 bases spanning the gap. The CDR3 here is CASSYHVSPNYEQYF. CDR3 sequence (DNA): TGTGCCAGCAGTTACCACGTTAGTCCGAACTACGAGCAGTACTTC.